Listed here is a single T cell receptor beta chain. Its matching antigen is unknown. This sample was included in a study of cytotoxic CD8 clonotypes in ibrutinib-treated CLL. Whole-study context: After a median of approximately 68 months, about 14 patients stayed remitted and approximately twelve progressed; responses had been partial in about 24 and complete in 2.

Depths of 1 in 200,000 to 1 in 1 million T cells were the sequencing target. The table came from immunoSEQ multiplex PCR; TCRdb's copy has only in-frame clones and leaves some out. There are 15,000 or so clones in the sample; 70% to 90% occur only once, and about 18% lies in the top ten. Whole-study findings and limits: There were few public clonotypes, and on treatment they contracted or stayed stable.

There are 16 residues in the CDR3. In germline, CDR1 is SGHTA, CDR2 FQGNSA. With V trimmed by 5 bases and J by 1 base, 6 bases remained unmatched. Material: PBMCs, obtained before ibrutinib treatment. This TCR was recovered from a human donor with chronic lymphocytic leukemia. The chain joins TRBV7-2 to TRBJ1-4; TRBD1 matches 8 bases. The CDR3 loop is CASSRTGMVTNEKLFF. In nucleotides, the CDR3 is TGTGCCAGCAGCCGGACAGGGATGGTAACTAATGAAAAACTGTTTTTT.